This T cell receptor (beta chain) was sequenced during a study of shared clonotypes between healthy human individuals. The germline gives CDR1 SGHTS, CDR2 YDEGEE. V was shortened by 6 bases and J by 2 bases, with 15 bases between the two germline ends. The CDR3 loop spans 15 amino acids. Tens of millions of PBMCs went into genomic DNA for unsorted samples. The method was immunoSEQ multiplex PCR; TCRdb's version includes in-frame clones alone and lacks a portion of them. Here the sample spans about 560,000 clones, roughly 79% being singletons. The clonotype was recovered from a middle-aged woman in good health. Some clones in this sample may be carry-over from other donors' samples. Input material: PBMCs. The rearrangement joins TRBV5-8 to TRBJ2-1, with TRBD2 as a possible D gene (6 bases). CDR3 sequence reads: CASIHLRGPYNEQFF. Here the CDR3 DNA reads TGTGCCAGCATTCACTTGCGGGGCCCCTACAATGAGCAGTTCTTC.